This record covers a single T cell receptor (beta chain). This receptor's antigen is unknown. Per-nucleotide qualities are absent, and no much larger clonotype sits a single base away. The sample comes from a study of blood T cell repertoires in COVID-19 (dated by TCRdb to 2019 to 2021). With regard to the full study: Samples from collaborators originated in the United States, Italy and Spain and spanned both the acute and convalescent phases of COVID-19. Sample metadata almost always included a de-identified subject ID, COVID-19 status, age in years and sex. The samples were drawn from the first 160 participants of the ongoing ImmuneRACE study and from about 1,200 subjects provided by 6 global collaborators. The repertoires were released in a freely available public database intended as a resource for research on the immune response to SARS-CoV-2. Where available, HLA class I and class II types were obtained from metadata supplied by the sample provider rather than from assay-based typing. The material from the prospective study consisted of cDNA or gDNA derived from T cells, B-cell-depleted T cells, or PBMCs. Subjects who had been exposed to COVID-19, were actively infected with it, or had recovered from it provided the deeply sampled blood TCRbeta repertoires that made up the dataset.

The immunoSEQ Assay, a bias-controlled multiplex PCR, was used to amplify TCRbeta CDR3 regions from genomic DNA. For the original study's pipeline: The number of nucleated cells in each sample was estimated by amplification of reference gene primers within the assay. Sequence reads were collapsed and filtered to measure the absolute abundance of every unique TCRbeta CDR3 rearrangement. For each sample, productive Simpson clonality was calculated as the square root of Simpson's diversity index over productive rearrangements. Drawn from immuneACCESS, this table holds only the in-frame rearrangements with V and J called that TCRdb kept. Clones are partly lost; checked studies trace under half to an unresolved V gene and leave the rest unexplained. The V and J calls and clone size are taken from that table; D and trimming were inferred from the DNA. This sample comprises fewer than 100,000 clones, about 76% of them detected only once. Approximately 24% of the sample lies in the top ten.

Whole blood was collected in K2EDTA tubes by collaborating institutions according to the institutions' own protocols. For TCRbeta analysis, collaborators shipped samples in one of three forms: frozen whole blood, isolated PBMCs, or DNA extracted from either of those sample types. V loses 2 bases at its end and J loses 5 bases; junction bases beyond the gene matches: 0. Looking up the germline V gene yields CDR1 MDHEN and CDR2 SYDVKM. Including the terminal cysteine and phenylalanine, the CDR3 comprises 14 residues. The read is trimmed to its CDR3 DNA, 42 bases read in frame from base 1. The investigation overall reported the following: The quantity of clinical and demographic metadata differed by source and by participant and was supplied without curation.

The TCR was taken from a human donor in a cohort sampled during active COVID-19. The sample comprised peripheral blood. The chain employs TRBV28 and TRBJ1-5; TRBD1 aligns with 10 central bases. The CDR3 protein: CASSLGQGDQPQHF. The DNA is as follows: TGTGCCAGCAGTTTAGGACAGGGGGATCAGCCCCAGCATTTT.